Below are 19 T cell receptor beta chains sequenced from a single sample in a study of a mutant IDH1 vaccine in newly diagnosed glioma. Time point reported: week 35, safety follow-up. A single vaccine dose contained 300 ug of mutant IDH1 20-mer peptide, and topical imiquimod was used with it. Assay: immunoSEQ multiplex PCR; the TCRdb copy retains only in-frame clones and omits some. This table holds about 48,000 clones, more than 60% found once. Antigens for these TCRs are unknown. The sequencing here drew on PBMCs, taken from a glioma patient whose treatment included an IDH1 peptide vaccine. These TCRs come from a middle-aged man with glioma.

In its sample, this clone was seen a few times. This chain links TRBV2 with TRBJ1-2; no definite D call. Germline CDR1 SNHLY, CDR2 FYNNEI. V gave up 1 base and J gave up 5 bases, with 5 bases separating them. CDR3 length equals 12 residues. In DNA, the CDR3 is TGTGCCAGCAGTGAAGGGGAGTATGGCTACACCTTC. Translation: CASSEGEYGYTF.

V usage is TRBV6-1 and J usage is TRBJ2-7; 8 nucleotides match TRBD2. Losses at the gene ends were 10 bases for V and 3 bases for J; bases not matched to a gene: 11. This CDR3 spans 14 amino acids. Germline assignment: CDR1 MNHNS and CDR2 SASEGT. The CDR3 sequence: CATTRGGASYEQYF. CDR3 coding DNA: TGTGCCACCACTCGGGGGGGGGCGAGCTACGAGCAGTACTTC.

There are a few counts of this clone. The rearrangement links TRBV2 to TRBJ1-6; 7 bases align to TRBD1. Germline CDR1 reads SNHLY; CDR2 reads FYNNEI. The CDR3 runs to 13 residues. J gave up 7 bases and V 8 bases, and 5 bases lay outside the gene matches. The CDR3 sequence: CASGGQQNSPLHF. CDR3 sequence (DNA): TGTGCCAGCGGGGGACAGCAAAATTCACCCCTCCACTTT.

This clone was detected only a few times. Here the CDR3 reads CASSEGSQGEQYF. The CDR3 coding sequence is TGTGCCAGCAGCGAGGGTTCACAAGGAGAGCAGTACTTC. The chain employs TRBV6-1 and TRBJ2-7, with D maybe TRBD2 (5 bases). This CDR3 has 13 amino acids. V was trimmed by 6 bases and J by 7 bases, leaving 16 bases between them. CDR1 is MNHNS and CDR2 is SASEGT in the germline V gene.

This chain connects TRBV30 to TRBJ1-1; D is unclear. This CDR3 contains 14 residues. Trimming removed 0 bases at V and 0 bases at J, with 8 bases between. The germline V gene has CDR1 GTSNPN and CDR2 SVGIG (reference sequence). CDR3 sequence reads: CAWSVYGLNTEAFF. In nucleotides, the CDR3 is TGTGCCTGGAGTGTTTACGGGCTGAACACTGAAGCTTTCTTT. The variable domain in full, with the rest retrieved from reference TRBV30 and TRBJ1-1, is SQTIHQWPATLVQPVGSPLSLECTVEGTSNPNLYWYRQAAGRGLQLLFYSVGIGQISSEVPQNLSASRPQDRQFILSSKKLLLSDSGFYLCAWSVYGLNTEAFFGQGTRLTVV.

The gene calls are TRBV5-6 and TRBJ2-2; D remains unclear. This CDR3 is 14 amino acids long. The germline CDR1 and CDR2 sequences are SGHDT and YYEEEE. V lost 0 bases and J 0 bases, leaving 3 bases between the germline ends. As DNA, the CDR3 is TGTGCCAGCAGCTTGGACCCGAACACCGGGGAGCTGTTTTTT. This gives the protein CASSLDPNTGELFF.

The chain couples TRBV19 to TRBJ1-6, with 8 bases that match TRBD1. The J segment lost 7 bases and the V segment lost 6 bases, leaving 5 bases of the junction unmatched. Germline V gene data show CDR1 as LNHDA and CDR2 as SQIVND (reference sequence). The CDR3 length is 14 residues. The CDR3 loop reads CASSRQGRNSPLHF. The CDR3 DNA is TGTGCCAGTAGCAGACAGGGGAGGAATTCACCCCTCCACTTT.

The J gene is TRBJ2-1, the V gene TRBV29-1, with no clear D. Per the germline V gene, CDR1 is SQVTM and CDR2 is ANQGSEA. CDR3 length: 14 residues. V shed 8 bases and J shed 4 bases, with 18 bases lying between them. As DNA, the CDR3 is TGCAGCCTCCGGGCGGCGACGTTGTACAATGAGCAGTTCTTC. Amino acids: CSLRAATLYNEQFF.

The chain employs TRBV7-9 and TRBJ1-1, with unresolved D. V lost 2 bases, J lost 4 bases, and 14 bases lay in between. Germline assignment: CDR1 SEHNR and CDR2 FQNEAQ (reference sequence). The CDR3 consists of 15 residues. CDR3 region: CASSLYLFGGTEAFF. The CDR3 region has the DNA TGTGCCAGCAGCTTATATTTGTTTGGTGGCACTGAAGCTTTCTTT.

The chain carries TRBV5-1 and TRBJ2-2; D remains ambiguous. The CDR3 is made up of 11 amino acids. Deletions cut 2 bases from V and 5 bases from J, with 1 base between. The germline gives CDR1 SGHRS, CDR2 YFSETQ. Here the CDR3 DNA reads TGCGCCAGCAGCTTTACCGGGGAGCTGTTTTTT. It translates to CASSFTGELFF.

This clone showed up just a few times. The V gene is TRBV29-1, the J gene TRBJ1-1; D remains ambiguous. This CDR3 is built from 12 residues. Germline CDR1 SQVTM, CDR2 ANQGSEA. V was shortened by 3 bases and J by 4 bases, with 9 bases between the two germline ends. The DNA for the CDR3 is TGCAGCGTTGAGCCGGTCGGCACTGAAGCTTTCTTT. It yields the protein CSVEPVGTEAFF.

The chain carries TRBV19 and TRBJ1-4, with TRBD1 identical over 8 bases. The junction had 5 bases not matched to a gene; V was cut back by 6 bases and J by 8 bases. The CDR3 has 13 amino acids. Germline CDR1 reads LNHDA; CDR2 reads SQIVND (reference sequence). The CDR3 DNA reads TGTGCCAGTAGCCTGGACAGGGAAGAAAAACTGTTTTTT. Its protein is CASSLDREEKLFF.

CDR3 amino acids: CASSQASRGGNEKLFF. In nucleotides, the CDR3 is TGCGCCAGCAGCCAAGCATCAAGGGGTGGCAATGAAAAACTGTTTTTT. V usage is TRBV4-1 and J usage is TRBJ1-4; tentatively, D is TRBD1 (5 bases). V was shortened by 1 base and J by 5 bases, with 14 bases between the two germline ends. Germline V lookup: CDR1 MGHRA, CDR2 YSYEKL. CDR3 size: 16 residues.

This rearrangement joins TRBV6-5 to TRBJ1-4, with D unresolved. The CDR3 totals 16 residues. The germline V gene has CDR1 MNHEY and CDR2 SVGAGI. The V end was cut by 2 bases, the J end by 0 bases, with 10 bases between. The CDR3 sequence: CASSYLALATNEKLFF. The CDR3 bases are TGTGCCAGCAGTTACCTAGCCCTTGCAACTAATGAAAAACTGTTTTTT.

This clone showed up just a few times. V usage is TRBV2 and J usage is TRBJ2-5; 11 bases fit TRBD1. Trimming at V came to 8 bases and at J to 4 bases, leaving 6 bases not matched to a gene. CDR3 length equals 14 residues. Germline V CDR1 and CDR2: SNHLY, FYNNEI. Written as DNA, the CDR3 is TGTGCCAGCTCTAGGGGGACAGGGGGAGAGACCCAGTACTTC. This encodes CASSRGTGGETQYF.

The CDR3 loop is CASSARGGVGQPQHF. For the CDR3, the DNA is TGCGCCAGCAGCGCAAGAGGGGGCGTAGGGCAGCCCCAGCATTTT. The chain combines TRBV5-1 with TRBJ1-5; 7 nucleotides line up with TRBD1. Germline V lookup: CDR1 SGHRS, CDR2 YFSETQ. V was pared by 4 bases and J by 7 bases, with 11 bases of the junction left unmatched. The CDR3 has 15 residues.

The chain's CDR3 is CASSNRDRVAYEQYF. The CDR3 DNA reads as TGTGCCAGCAGTAACCGGGACAGGGTCGCCTACGAGCAGTACTTC. The chain links TRBV5-5 to TRBJ2-7; TRBD1 aligns across 9 bases. There are 15 residues in the CDR3. With V trimmed by 5 bases and J by 2 bases, 8 bases remained unmatched. CDR1 is SGHKS and CDR2 is YYEKEE in the germline V gene (reference sequence).

The chain carries TRBV7-9 and TRBJ1-1; D remains unclear. Trimming shortened V by 1 base and J by 1 base, and 10 bases separated the two germline ends. The CDR3 sequence is 15 residues long. The germline CDR1 and CDR2 sequences are SEHNR and FQNEAQ (reference sequence). CDR3 coding DNA: TGTGCCAGCAGCTTAGGAATCGGGGAGAACACTGAAGCTTTCTTT. It translates to CASSLGIGENTEAFF.

This clone is a singleton in its sample. The genes are TRBV7-9 and TRBJ2-3, with D perhaps TRBD1 (6 bases). CDR3 length: 13 amino acids. V lost 2 bases and J 4 bases, leaving 7 bases between the germline ends. Germline assignment: CDR1 SEHNR and CDR2 FQNEAQ (reference sequence). CDR3 amino acids: CASSLPGADTQYF. CDR3 nucleotide sequence: TGTGCCAGCAGCTTACCAGGGGCAGATACGCAGTATTTT.